Below, 29 T cell receptor beta chains from the same sample are listed, as sequenced in a study of blood T cell repertoires in COVID-19 (dated by TCRdb to about 2020). Preparation of the library involved the immunoSEQ multiplex PCR assay. The source is immuneACCESS, and TCRdb retained only in-frame sequences with V and J called. Part of the clones is not carried over; for the studies checked, unresolved V genes explain less than half of this, and the remainder is unexplained. The sample has 200,000 to 300,000 clones on record, around nine tenths of them singletons. The ten largest make up roughly 1.8% of the sample. The sequencing sample was made of peripheral blood. The source of these receptors is a young man with active or convalescent COVID-19.

The chain combines TRBV19 with TRBJ1-5; 7 bases line up with TRBD1. This CDR3 has 13 amino acids. V lost 4 bases to trimming and J lost 9 bases; unmatched junction nucleotides: 6. Germline lookup yields CDR1 LNHDA and CDR2 SQIVND (reference sequence). The CDR3 DNA follows: TGTGCCAGTAGTACGACAGGGACGTGGCCCCAGCATTTT. It yields the protein CASSTTGTWPQHF.

V gene TRBV1 combines with J gene TRBJ1-3; the table's D call, TRBD1, has no DNA check behind it. TRBV1 is a pseudogene locus. This CDR3 is 14 amino acids long. The CDR3 spells CTSYLDRVRNTIYF. The CDR3 nucleotides are TGCACCAGCTACTTGGACAGGGTCAGGAACACCATATATTTT.

CDR3 nucleotide sequence: TGTGCCAGCAGCGGATCCGGGACAGGGGACGGCTACACCTTC. Its translation is CASSGSGTGDGYTF. The chain couples TRBV9 to TRBJ1-2, with 10 bases that match TRBD1. V lost 3 bases and J lost 8; bases outside the gene matches: 7. Germline V gives CDR1 SGDLS, CDR2 YYNGEE. This CDR3 region has 14 residues.

This clone was observed a handful of times. This sequence joins TRBV2 and TRBJ1-5, with unresolved D. Germline V lookup: CDR1 SNHLY, CDR2 FYNNEI. Trimming took off 6 bases at V and 2 bases at J, with 29 bases between the two ends. This CDR3 contains 20 residues. CDR3 coding DNA: TGTGCCAGCAGGTTCCGTCGGGCGGGCTCATTTATATTGGGCAATCAGCCCCAGCATTTT. It translates to CASRFRRAGSFILGNQPQHF.

The chain couples TRBV19 to TRBJ1-2, with D maybe TRBD1 (6 bases). Per the germline V gene, CDR1 is LNHDA and CDR2 is SQIVND (reference sequence). This CDR3 has 11 amino acids. The CDR3 coding sequence is TGTGCTACACAGGGCCCCAATGGCTACACCTTC. Translating gives CATQGPNGYTF.

This chain joins TRBV4-1 and TRBJ1-5, with a tentative D call TRBD1 (5 bases). V lost 0 bases and J lost 3, with 9 bases in between. The CDR3 is 15 residues long. Germline CDR1 reads MGHRA; CDR2 reads YSYEKL. CDR3 DNA: TGCGCCAGCAGCCAAGATTCAGGGCTCAATCAGCCCCAGCATTTT. Its protein is CASSQDSGLNQPQHF.

This clone was observed a few times. The chain carries TRBV9 and TRBJ2-1, with 13 bases aligning to TRBD2. CDR3 length: 18 residues. CDR1 is SGDLS and CDR2 is YYNGEE in the germline V gene. J lost 2 bases, V lost 3 bases, and 8 bases had no gene match. CDR3 sequence reads: CASSELAGGPGTYNEQFF. In DNA form, the CDR3 reads TGTGCCAGCAGCGAACTAGCGGGGGGGCCTGGGACCTACAATGAGCAGTTCTTC.

This chain uses TRBV21-1 with TRBJ2-1; TRBD1, the D gene given by the table, was not confirmed from the DNA. TRBV21-1 has pseudogene status. The CDR3 totals 15 residues. This chain's CDR3 is CASSNRDRGRGEQFF. CDR3 DNA: TGTGCCAGCAGCAACCGAGACAGGGGGCGCGGTGAGCAGTTCTTC.

J is TRBJ2-1 and V is TRBV4-1; D possibly corresponds to TRBD2 (5 bases). Germline-derived CDR1 and CDR2 are MGHRA and YSYEKL. The CDR3 is 15 residues long. The V end lost 0 bases, the J end lost 4 bases, and 10 bases lay between the germline ends. The CDR3 bases are TGCGCCAGCAGCCAAGATTTTAGCGCTTACAATGAGCAGTTCTTC. Encoded protein: CASSQDFSAYNEQFF.

The CDR3 loop is CASSMGGPQPQHF. The DNA for the CDR3 is TGTGCCAGTAGTATGGGGGGACCTCAGCCCCAGCATTTT. This chain uses TRBV19 with TRBJ1-5; D possibly corresponds to TRBD1 (5 bases). CDR1 is LNHDA, CDR2 SQIVND, per germline (reference sequence). Trimming took 3 bases from V and 6 from J, leaving 9 bases between them. The CDR3 has 13 amino acids.

This clone was seen only once. CDR3 sequence: CASSTRTGGTGELFF. The CDR3 bases are TGTGCCAGCAGCACACGGACAGGGGGAACCGGGGAGCTGTTTTTT. The J gene is TRBJ2-2, the V gene TRBV21-1; the tabulated D call, TRBD1, remains unverified against the DNA. TRBV21-1 is reported as a pseudogene. The length of the CDR3 is 15 residues.

The chain recombines TRBV10-3 with TRBJ1-2; 11 bases are a match to TRBD1. The CDR3 covers 16 residues. Germline CDR1 is ENHRY and CDR2 is SYGVKD. Trimming at V came to 0 bases and at J to 8 bases, leaving 8 bases not matched to a gene. The CDR3 sequence is CAISESVGQGADGYTF. Written as DNA, the CDR3 is TGTGCCATCAGTGAGTCTGTAGGACAGGGGGCCGACGGCTACACCTTC.

The count of this clone is one. The genes are TRBV5-4 and TRBJ2-4; TRBD1 might be the D (6 bases). The CDR3 extends over 15 amino acids. The germline gives CDR1 SGHNT, CDR2 YYREEE (reference sequence). Between the trimmed V and J ends, which lost 4 bases and 6 bases, there was a span of 17 bases. The CDR3 here is CASSPIQGRGNIQYF. CDR3 DNA sequence: TGTGCCAGCAGCCCGATACAGGGACGGGGAAACATTCAGTACTTC.

V gene TRBV18 combines with J gene TRBJ2-1, with D possibly being TRBD2 (5 bases). V shed 6 bases and J shed 5 bases, with 14 bases lying between them. The CDR3 length is 14 residues. Germline V gives CDR1 KGHSH, CDR2 LQKENI. The CDR3 region is CASSQRPGNNEQFF. The CDR3, as DNA: TGTGCCAGCTCGCAACGTCCCGGGAACAATGAGCAGTTCTTC.

J is TRBJ2-7 and V is TRBV4-1; the match to TRBD1 covers 12 bases. Germline assignment: CDR1 MGHRA and CDR2 YSYEKL. This CDR3 contains 15 residues. The trim removed 3 bases at V and 4 bases at J, leaving 4 bases unmatched. CDR3 nucleotides: TGCGCCAGCAGCCAGGGACAGGGGGCGTCTTACGAGCAGTACTTC. Translating it yields CASSQGQGASYEQYF.

V usage is TRBV7-6 and J usage is TRBJ1-6; weak D call: TRBD1 (6 bases). In germline, CDR1 is SGHVS, CDR2 FNYEAQ. Trimming pared 4 bases from V and 9 bases from J, leaving 13 bases between. This CDR3 is 14 amino acids long. The CDR3 nucleotides read TGTGCCAGCAGCTCCGGGACATTACTTTCACCCCTCCACTTT. Its protein product is CASSSGTLLSPLHF.

This chain uses TRBV7-9 with TRBJ1-1; no firm D call. Germline V CDR1 and CDR2: SEHNR, FQNEAQ (reference sequence). V was pared by 1 base and J by 4 bases, with 16 bases between. CDR3 length: 16 residues. CDR3 sequence reads: CASSLDAGLRGTEAFF. Here the CDR3 DNA reads TGTGCCAGCAGCTTAGATGCGGGCCTCCGGGGCACTGAAGCTTTCTTT.

The gene calls are TRBV7-2 and TRBJ2-1, with TRBD2 identical over 9 bases. Germline-derived CDR1 and CDR2 are SGHTA and FQGNSA. CDR3 length: 15 residues. Unmatched junction bases numbered 14, after V lost 5 bases and J lost 12 bases. The CDR3 loop reads CASSISGGLPDRQFF. The CDR3 DNA follows: TGTGCCAGCAGCATTAGCGGGGGCCTACCCGACCGGCAGTTCTTC. The complete variable domain, with remaining parts taken from reference TRBV7-2 and TRBJ2-1, reads GAGVSQSPSNKVTEKGKDVELRCDPISGHTALYWYRQSLGQGLEFLIYFQGNSAPDKSGLPSDRFSAERTGGSVSTLTIQRTQQEDSAVYLCASSISGGLPDRQFFGPGTRLTVL.

The rearrangement uses TRBV2 and TRBJ1-2, with a possible D match to TRBD1 (5 bases). Germline V CDR1 and CDR2: SNHLY, FYNNEI. Trimming shortened V by 4 bases and J by 8 bases, and 23 bases separated the two germline ends. The CDR3 length is 16 residues. Here the CDR3 DNA reads TGTGCCAGCAGTGTACCCGGGGGAACTCAGGGACGAGGCTACACCTTC. As protein: CASSVPGGTQGRGYTF.

The chain recombines TRBV7-2 with TRBJ2-1; D gene ambiguous. Germline loops: CDR1 SGHTA, CDR2 FQGNSA. The length of the CDR3 is 16 residues. Trimming shortened V by 5 bases and J by 0 bases, and 14 bases separated the two germline ends. The CDR3 loop is CASSQAPDSSYNEQFF. CDR3 sequence (DNA): TGTGCCAGCAGCCAGGCTCCAGATAGCTCCTACAATGAGCAGTTCTTC.

The chain recombines TRBV11-2 with TRBJ2-1, with 9 bases identical to TRBD2. V lost 2 bases to trimming and J lost 7 bases; unmatched junction nucleotides: 6. Germline V gene sequence: CDR1 SGHAT, CDR2 FQNNGV. This CDR3 spans 15 amino acids. The CDR3 region has the DNA TGTGCCAGCAGCTTACTAGCGGGGCTGGGGAATGAGCAGTTCTTC. Protein product: CASSLLAGLGNEQFF.

The chain carries TRBV4-1 and TRBJ2-1; 12 bases map to TRBD2. CDR1 and CDR2 (germline): MGHRA, YSYEKL. V lost 4 bases and J lost 6; bases outside the gene matches: 10. This CDR3 has 17 amino acids. Here the CDR3 reads CASSLVGLAGGRNEQFF. In DNA form, the CDR3 reads TGCGCCAGCAGCCTCGTGGGGCTAGCGGGGGGGCGCAATGAGCAGTTCTTC.

CDR3 sequence reads: CASNTGQGEYFSEAFF. Written as DNA, the CDR3 is TGTGCCAGCAACACCGGACAGGGGGAATATTTCAGTGAAGCTTTCTTT. The J gene is TRBJ1-1, the V gene TRBV7-9; 10 bases agree with TRBD1. Germline CDR1 SEHNR, CDR2 FQNEAQ (reference sequence). Trimming removed 7 bases from V and 7 bases from J; junction bases left unmatched: 15. The CDR3 loop spans 16 amino acids. Full variable domain (outside the CDR3, taken from reference TRBV7-9 and TRBJ1-1): DTGVSQNPRHKITKRGQNVTFRCDPISEHNRLYWYRQTLGQGPEFLTYFQNEAQLEKSRLLSDRFSAERPKGSFSTLEIQRTEQGDSAMYLCASNTGQGEYFSEAFFGQGTRLTVV.

The chain carries TRBV5-6 and TRBJ2-3; D not resolved. V gave up 0 bases and J gave up 6 bases, with 8 bases separating them. This CDR3 has 13 amino acids. Germline values: CDR1 SGHDT, CDR2 YYEEEE. The CDR3 protein is CASSLGHGDTQYF. DNA for the CDR3: TGTGCCAGCAGCTTGGGCCACGGGGATACGCAGTATTTT.

V gene TRBV5-1 combines with J gene TRBJ2-2; weak D call: TRBD2 (6 bases). The V end was cut by 3 bases, the J end by 2 bases, with 11 bases between. CDR3 length: 15 amino acids. CDR1 is SGHRS, CDR2 YFSETQ, per germline. The CDR3 reads CASSSGDHNTGELFF. The DNA of the CDR3 is TGCGCCAGCAGCTCGGGGGACCACAACACCGGGGAGCTGTTTTTT.

This clone has only a few counts. The chain carries TRBV5-6 and TRBJ2-3, with 11 bases lining up with TRBD2. Germline V CDR1 and CDR2: SGHDT, YYEEEE. The CDR3 covers 16 residues. J lost 5 bases, V lost 0 bases, and 5 bases had no gene match. The CDR3 DNA follows: TGTGCCAGCAGCTTGGAACTAGCGGGGGCGGAAGATACGCAGTATTTT. Encoded protein: CASSLELAGAEDTQYF.

V usage is TRBV5-1 and J usage is TRBJ1-3; TRBD1 matches at 12 bases. CDR1 and CDR2 from the germline V gene are SGHRS and YFSETQ. The CDR3 runs 17 residues. V lost 4 bases to trimming and J lost 4 bases; unmatched junction nucleotides: 9. CDR3 nucleotide sequence: TGCGCCAGCAGCCACGGGACAGGGGGCCTCGGGGGAAACACCATATATTTT. Translating it yields CASSHGTGGLGGNTIYF. Together with reference TRBV5-1 and TRBJ1-3, the CDR3 gives the full variable domain: KAGVTQTPRYLIKTRGQQVTLSCSPISGHRSVSWYQQTPGQGLQFLFEYFSETQRNKGNFPGRFSGRQFSNSRSEMNVSTLELGDSALYLCASSHGTGGLGGNTIYFGEGSWLTVV.

The J gene is TRBJ2-2, the V gene TRBV19; tentatively, D is TRBD1 (6 bases). The V end lost 2 bases, the J end lost 5 bases, and 12 bases lay between the germline ends. The CDR3 consists of 15 residues. Germline V lookup: CDR1 LNHDA, CDR2 SQIVND (reference sequence). The CDR3 bases are TGTGCCAGTAGTATAACAGGGTATCCAACCGGGGAGCTGTTTTTT. It specifies CASSITGYPTGELFF.

The rearrangement joins TRBV19 to TRBJ1-6; 9 nucleotides line up with TRBD1. Germline CDR1 and CDR2: LNHDA and SQIVND (reference sequence). The CDR3 contains 18 residues. With V trimmed by 5 bases and J by 5 bases, 13 bases remained unmatched. CDR3 sequence reads: CASSPGRDRARNNSPLHF. The DNA for the CDR3 is TGTGCCAGTAGTCCTGGCCGGGACAGGGCTAGGAATAATTCACCCCTCCACTTT. Full variable domain (rest looked up from reference TRBV19 and TRBJ1-6): DGGITQSPKYLFRKEGQNVTLSCEQNLNHDAMYWYRQDPGQGLRLIYYSQIVNDFQKGDIAEGYSVSREKKESFPLTVTSAQKNPTAFYLCASSPGRDRARNNSPLHFGNGTRLTVT.